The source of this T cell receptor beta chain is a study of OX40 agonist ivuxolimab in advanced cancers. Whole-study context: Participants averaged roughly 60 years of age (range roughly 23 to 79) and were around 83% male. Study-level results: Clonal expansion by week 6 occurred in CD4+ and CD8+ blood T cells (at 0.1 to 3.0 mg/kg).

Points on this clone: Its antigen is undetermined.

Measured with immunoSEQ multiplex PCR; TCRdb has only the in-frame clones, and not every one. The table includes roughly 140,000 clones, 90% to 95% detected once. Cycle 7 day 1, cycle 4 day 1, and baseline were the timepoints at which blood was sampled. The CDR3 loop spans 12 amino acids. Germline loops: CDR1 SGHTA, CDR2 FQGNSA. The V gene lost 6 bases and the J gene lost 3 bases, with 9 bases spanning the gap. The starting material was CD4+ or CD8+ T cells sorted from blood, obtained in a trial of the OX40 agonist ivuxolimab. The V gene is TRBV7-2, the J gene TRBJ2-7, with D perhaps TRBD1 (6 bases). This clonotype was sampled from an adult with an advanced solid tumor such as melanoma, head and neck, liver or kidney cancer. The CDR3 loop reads CASSRQVYEQYF. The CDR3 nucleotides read TGTGCCAGCAGTAGACAGGTCTACGAGCAGTACTTC.